This T cell receptor beta chain was sequenced in a study of cytomegalovirus exposure and HLA in healthy donors. Study-wide points: In an earlier analysis, most TCR beta V segments were productive about 87% or about 30% of the time.

The CDR3 is 13 amino acids. Looked up from germline, CDR1 is MRHNA and CDR2 is SNTAGT. V shed 9 bases and J shed 7 bases, with 18 bases lying between them. Comment on this clone: What it binds is not known.

The PCR ran on 60 Vbeta and 13 Jbeta primers. Sequencing was performed with immunoSEQ multiplex PCR; in TCRdb, only in-frame clones are kept and a portion is missing. The profile shows 120,000 to 150,000 clones, under 70% of them singletons. This TCR was sampled from a woman in her 30s in good health and CMV-seropositive. The genes are TRBV6-4 and TRBJ1-1; tentative D call: TRBD1 (5 bases). Source material: PBMCs. The CDR3 sequence: CASFQAAGHEAFF. CDR3 nucleotides: TGTGCCAGTTTTCAGGCAGCCGGACATGAAGCTTTCTTT.